The clone carrying this T cell receptor (beta chain) has at least ten counts. What it binds is unknown. This sample is drawn from a study of response to subunit inactivated influenza vaccine. CDR1 and CDR2 (germline): DFQATT, SNEGSKA (reference sequence). V was shortened by 5 bases and J by 5 bases, with 18 bases between the two germline ends. There are 14 residues in the CDR3. Overall study findings and caveats: The authors offered the suggestion that each seasonal influenza vaccination recruits few new T cells.

From the RT-PCR reads, TCRdb called clonotypes with MiXCR, one entry per CDR3 protein. The sample lists 450,000 to 600,000 distinct CDR3 sequences, 7.6% occurring once. Here the sequenced sample was PBMCs from blood, taken roughly 24 months after vaccination. The receptor comes from a man aged 50 to 75 who received an inactivated influenza vaccine. The rearrangement links TRBV20-1 to TRBJ1-1, with D unresolved. The CDR3 region is CSAVQALSGTEAFF. The CDR3 DNA sequence: TGCAGTGCTGTGCAGGCCCTTAGCGGGACTGAAGCTTTCTTT.